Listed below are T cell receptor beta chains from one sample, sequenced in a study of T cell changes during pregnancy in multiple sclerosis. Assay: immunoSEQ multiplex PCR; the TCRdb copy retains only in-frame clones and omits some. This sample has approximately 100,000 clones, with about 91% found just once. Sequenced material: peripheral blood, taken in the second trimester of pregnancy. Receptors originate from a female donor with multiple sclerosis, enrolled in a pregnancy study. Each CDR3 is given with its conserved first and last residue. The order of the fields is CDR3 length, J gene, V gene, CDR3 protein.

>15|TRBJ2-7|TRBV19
CASSHTRTGSYEQYF
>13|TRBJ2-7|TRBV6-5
CASSSDRGYEQYF
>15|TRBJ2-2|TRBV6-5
CASSYEGVNTGELFF
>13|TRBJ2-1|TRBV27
CASSLFAGNEQFF
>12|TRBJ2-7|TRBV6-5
CATRRGGYEQYF
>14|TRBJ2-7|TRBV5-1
CASSLPGQGSEQYF
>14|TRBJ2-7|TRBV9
CASSAGPQVGEQYF
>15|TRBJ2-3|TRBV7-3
CASSATGRNTDTQYF
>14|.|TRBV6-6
CASSTGTSSPEQYF
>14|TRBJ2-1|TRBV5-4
CASSSPDNYNEQFF
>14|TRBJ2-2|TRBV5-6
CASSPAGNTGELFF
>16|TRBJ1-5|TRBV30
CAWSLGQPRGNQPQHF
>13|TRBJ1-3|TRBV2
CASSESSGNTIYF
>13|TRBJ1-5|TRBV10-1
CASRQGGNQPQHF
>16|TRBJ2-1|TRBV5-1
CASSPMTSGSHNEQFF
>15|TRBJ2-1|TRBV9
CASSATSGSYNEQFF
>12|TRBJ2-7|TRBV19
CASSDRAYEQYF
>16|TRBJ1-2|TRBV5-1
CASSPGVRGEGPGYTF
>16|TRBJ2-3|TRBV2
CASSARQGYSTDTQYF